These 29 T cell receptor beta chains were all obtained from the same sample, sequenced in a study of T cell responses to AZD1222 COVID-19 vaccine. TCRdb keeps only in-frame clones here, not all; method: immunoSEQ multiplex PCR. Seen here are about 76,000 clones, over 60% observed once, and the top ten hold 27%. The sample consisted of peripheral blood, taken 28 days after the second dose of the MenACWY control vaccine. The receptors come from an adult who received the MenACWY meningococcal vaccine as a control.

The rearrangement joins TRBV4-3 to TRBJ2-7; no clear D gene. The CDR3 is made up of 14 amino acids. CDR1 and CDR2 (germline): LGHNA, YSLEER. V lost 6 bases and J 0 bases, leaving 12 bases between the germline ends. CDR3 DNA sequence: TGCGCCAGCAGACCTACTGCTAACTCCTACGAGCAGTACTTC. Translated, it gives CASRPTANSYEQYF.

The chain links TRBV7-9 to TRBJ2-7, with TRBD1 identical over 9 bases. Per germline, CDR1 SEHNR and CDR2 FQNEAQ (reference sequence). This CDR3 comprises 14 residues. V was clipped by 5 bases and J by 6 bases; unmatched bases: 8. The CDR3 protein is CASSPPGQGGEQYF. In DNA, the CDR3 is TGTGCCAGCAGCCCCCCGGGACAGGGTGGCGAGCAGTACTTC.

This clone was detected only a few times. The J gene is TRBJ2-5, the V gene TRBV6-5; D assignment may be TRBD1 or TRBD2 (5 bases each). From germline, CDR1 is MNHEY and CDR2 SVGAGI. V gave up 5 bases and J gave up 5 bases, with 18 bases separating them. The CDR3 is 15 amino acids. As DNA, the CDR3 is TGTGCCAGCAGTCCCCGGGTAGCACGGGACGAGACCCAGTACTTC. It is translated as CASSPRVARDETQYF.

The rearrangement uses TRBV6-5 and TRBJ1-5; D perhaps matches TRBD1 (6 bases). This CDR3 contains 13 residues. Deletions cut 8 bases from V and 9 bases from J, with 17 bases between. Germline loops: CDR1 MNHEY, CDR2 SVGAGI. In DNA form, the CDR3 reads TGTGCCAGCGGGATGGGGGGGGCAAGGCCCCAGCATTTT. This encodes CASGMGGARPQHF.

The chain couples TRBV30 to TRBJ1-5; 8 nucleotides align to TRBD1. The CDR3 runs 14 residues. J lost 6 bases, V lost 4 bases, and 8 bases had no gene match. CDR1 and CDR2 (germline): GTSNPN, SVGIG (reference sequence). CDR3 DNA sequence: TGTGCCTGGACCGGACAGGGTATGGGTCAGCCCCAGCATTTT. Protein sequence: CAWTGQGMGQPQHF.

The CDR3 reads CASSPPGAPTTGELFF. The CDR3 DNA sequence: TGTGCCAGCAGTCCCCCGGGGGCGCCCACCACCGGGGAGCTGTTTTTT. The gene calls are TRBV28 and TRBJ2-2; D is perhaps TRBD1 or TRBD2 (6 bases each). CDR3 size: 16 residues. Trimming cost V 5 bases and J 4 bases, with 17 bases left between them. Germline V lookup: CDR1 MDHEN, CDR2 SYDVKM.

The chain couples TRBV6-5 to TRBJ2-2; D call uncertain. The CDR3 runs 14 residues. The V gene lost 2 bases and the J gene lost 6 bases, with 10 bases spanning the gap. The germline CDR1 and CDR2 sequences are MNHEY and SVGAGI. The CDR3 DNA follows: TGTGCCAGCAGTTACGGTGGCGTGTCCGGGGAGCTGTTTTTT. Translated, it gives CASSYGGVSGELFF.

This clone was detected once. V gene TRBV29-1 combines with J gene TRBJ2-7; 11 nucleotides agree with TRBD2. The length of the CDR3 is 14 residues. V was pared by 6 bases and J by 4 bases, with 8 bases of the junction left unmatched. The germline V gene encodes CDR1 SQVTM and CDR2 ANQGSEA. The CDR3 nucleotides read TGCAGCGTGCGATTAGCGGGAGGGCCGTACGAGCAGTACTTC. This encodes CSVRLAGGPYEQYF.

The chain uses TRBV25-1 and TRBJ2-7; unclear D gene. The CDR3 loop spans 14 amino acids. The germline gives CDR1 MGHDK, CDR2 SYGVNS. The V and J ends lost 3 bases and 5 bases respectively, with 14 bases between them. The CDR3 sequence: CASSEPGGVDEQYF. The CDR3 bases are TGTGCCAGCAGTGAGCCGGGTGGCGTCGACGAGCAGTACTTC.

The rearrangement uses TRBV5-1 and TRBJ1-1, with D possibly being TRBD1 (5 bases). The CDR3 has 14 amino acids. CDR1 is SGHRS, CDR2 YFSETQ, per germline. Trimming removed 4 bases from V and 4 bases from J, with 14 bases in between. CDR3 residues: CASSPGRTGTEAFF. CDR3 coding DNA: TGCGCCAGCAGCCCGGGACGGACGGGCACTGAAGCTTTCTTT. The whole variable domain, filled in from reference TRBV5-1 and TRBJ1-1, reads KAGVTQTPRYLIKTRGQQVTLSCSPISGHRSVSWYQQTPGQGLQFLFEYFSETQRNKGNFPGRFSGRQFSNSRSEMNVSTLELGDSALYLCASSPGRTGTEAFFGQGTRLTVV.

The table lists this clone with a few counts. Other nucleotide sequences in the sample specify the same CDR3. The chain has TRBV28 and TRBJ1-2; 9 nucleotides line up with TRBD1. V gave up 3 bases and J gave up 5 bases; unmatched junction bases: 7. CDR1 and CDR2 (germline): MDHEN, SYDVKM. The length of the CDR3 is 15 residues. The CDR3 reads CASSLGTGFNYGYTF. DNA of the CDR3: TGTGCCAGCAGTTTGGGGACAGGGTTCAATTATGGCTACACCTTC.

The rearrangement joins TRBV6-2 or TRBV6-3 to TRBJ2-7; 7 positions agree with TRBD2. Germline V gene data show CDR1 as MNHEY and CDR2 as SVGEGT. This CDR3 has 15 residues. V was pared by 5 bases and J by 5 bases, with 12 bases of the junction left unmatched. The chain's CDR3 is CASSTRTSGADEQYF. The CDR3 DNA reads TGTGCCAGCAGTACTAGGACTAGTGGCGCAGACGAGCAGTACTTC.

V is TRBV12-3 or TRBV12-4 and J is TRBJ2-7; 8 bases match TRBD1. V shed 6 bases and J 3 bases; nucleotides not matched to a gene: 4. The CDR3 totals 13 residues. CDR3 sequence reads: CASSPGQGYEQYF. The CDR3 DNA sequence: TGTGCCAGCAGCCCCGGACAGGGCTACGAGCAGTACTTC.

This clone was seen a handful of times. The gene calls are TRBV30 and TRBJ1-1, with a tentative D call TRBD1 (6 bases). The CDR3 runs to 12 residues. V gave up 4 bases and J gave up 6 bases, with 12 bases separating them. The germline gives CDR1 GTSNPN, CDR2 SVGIG (reference sequence). The CDR3 loop reads CAWNTGGPEAFF. DNA for the CDR3: TGTGCCTGGAACACTGGGGGCCCTGAAGCTTTCTTT.

The V gene is TRBV28, the J gene TRBJ2-5, with 12 bases that match TRBD2. This CDR3 region has 16 residues. Germline CDR1 is MDHEN and CDR2 is SYDVKM. The V gene end was trimmed by 5 bases and the J gene end by 3 bases; junction bases not matched to a gene: 7. CDR3 DNA sequence: TGTGCCAGCAGTGGTACCCGGACTAGCGGGGAAGAGACCCAGTACTTC. This translates into CASSGTRTSGEETQYF.

This clone occurred once. The CDR3 spells CASSVEQESNTIYF. CDR3 bases: TGTGCCAGCAGCGTAGAGCAGGAATCAAACACCATATATTTT. This chain connects TRBV9 to TRBJ1-3; D is unresolved. CDR1 is SGDLS and CDR2 is YYNGEE in the germline V gene. V dropped 0 bases and J dropped 6 bases, with 10 bases sitting between them. The CDR3 runs to 14 residues.

This chain links TRBV6-5 with TRBJ2-2; D is ambiguous. Germline-derived CDR1 and CDR2 are MNHEY and SVGAGI. CDR3 length: 14 residues. With 3 bases removed from V and 4 bases from J, the gap between germline ends came to 9 bases. The CDR3 here is CASSYGPFTGELFF. The DNA for the CDR3 is TGTGCCAGCAGTTATGGCCCATTCACCGGGGAGCTGTTTTTT.

This rearrangement joins TRBV4-3 to TRBJ1-2; TRBD1 agrees at 7 bases. CDR1 and CDR2 (germline): LGHNA, YSLEER. The length of the CDR3 is 15 residues. V lost 4 bases and J lost 4; bases outside the gene matches: 9. CDR3 coding DNA: TGCGCCAGCAGCCCCTTTTCGACAGGGTCCTATGGCTACACCTTC. Its protein product is CASSPFSTGSYGYTF.

This sequence joins TRBV5-8 and TRBJ2-1; D call uncertain. Germline V gene sequence: CDR1 SGHTS, CDR2 YDEGEE. This CDR3 has 14 amino acids. V shed 3 bases and J shed 8 bases, with 15 bases lying between them. CDR3 residues: CASSWPGSSDEQFF. The CDR3 nucleotides read TGTGCCAGCAGCTGGCCTGGTAGTAGTGATGAGCAGTTCTTC.

The CDR3 loop reads CASSLGGQGAPNSPLHF. The CDR3 DNA is TGTGCCAGCAGCTTGGGTGGGCAGGGGGCTCCGAATTCACCCCTCCACTTT. This sequence joins TRBV5-6 and TRBJ1-6, with TRBD1 matching 8 bases. CDR1 is SGHDT and CDR2 is YYEEEE in the germline V gene. The CDR3 is 17 residues long. V trimming: 0 bases; J trimming: 7 bases; junction bases outside the gene matches: 9. Looking up the rest from reference TRBV5-6 and TRBJ1-6 gives the full variable domain: DAGVTQSPTHLIKTRGQQVTLRCSPKSGHDTVSWYQQALGQGPQFIFQYYEEEERQRGNFPDRFSGHQFPNYSSELNVNALLLGDSALYLCASSLGGQGAPNSPLHFGNGTRLTVT.

This clone was seen more than once but under ten times. The chain employs TRBV5-5 and TRBJ1-5, with TRBD1 matching 7 bases. J lost 0 bases, V lost 3 bases, and 6 bases had no gene match. This CDR3 has 16 residues. Germline assignment: CDR1 SGHKS and CDR2 YYEKEE (reference sequence). CDR3 loop: CASSSGTVNSNQPQHF. CDR3 nucleotides: TGTGCCAGCAGCTCGGGGACAGTTAATAGCAATCAGCCCCAGCATTTT.

This chain links TRBV4-3 with TRBJ1-1; possibly TRBD1 for D (5 bases). The CDR3 contains 14 residues. Trimming left V 2 bases short and J 5 bases short, with 12 bases between. Germline values: CDR1 LGHNA, CDR2 YSLEER. As DNA, the CDR3 is TGCGCCAGCAGCCAAACCTTCAGGGAGACTGAAGCTTTCTTT. This encodes CASSQTFRETEAFF.

V usage is TRBV5-4 and J usage is TRBJ2-1; 8 nucleotides align to TRBD2. The CDR3 runs to 16 residues. The germline CDR1 and CDR2 sequences are SGHNT and YYREEE (reference sequence). J was trimmed by 0 bases and V by 4 bases; bases with no gene match: 6. CDR3 residues: CASSDPSGSSYNEQFF. CDR3 bases: TGTGCCAGCAGCGACCCTAGCGGGTCCTCCTACAATGAGCAGTTCTTC.

This rearrangement joins TRBV10-3 to TRBJ1-1, with D uncertain. Germline CDR1 is ENHRY and CDR2 is SYGVKD. This CDR3 is built from 13 residues. Between the trimmed V and J ends, which lost 4 bases and 0 bases, there was a span of 6 bases. For the CDR3, the DNA is TGTGCCATCAGTGGGGAGATGAACACTGAAGCTTTCTTT. Amino acid sequence: CAISGEMNTEAFF.

In its sample, this clone was seen a few times. The V call is TRBV2, the J call TRBJ1-5; 9 positions match TRBD1. V was clipped by 11 bases and J by 6 bases; unmatched bases: 11. Germline V gene lookup returns CDR1 SNHLY and CDR2 FYNNEI. The CDR3 sequence is 14 residues long. The CDR3 nucleotides read TGTGCCGCCTCAGACAGGGGGTCTGGTCAGCCCCAGCATTTT. This gives the protein CAASDRGSGQPQHF. Complete variable domain (other parts from reference TRBV2 and TRBJ1-5): EPEVTQTPSHQVTQMGQEVILRCVPISNHLYFYWYRQILGQKVEFLVSFYNNEISEKSEIFDDQFSVERPDGSNFTLKIRSTKLEDSAMYFCAASDRGSGQPQHFGDGTRLSIL.

A few counts support this clone. This sequence joins TRBV2 and TRBJ2-7; 7 bases match TRBD1. This CDR3 contains 13 residues. Germline V gives CDR1 SNHLY, CDR2 FYNNEI. With 6 bases clipped from V and 4 bases from J, the junction kept 6 bases outside the gene matches. CDR3 nucleotides: TGTGCCAGCAGGAACAGGGGAAGGTACGAGCAGTACTTC. Protein product: CASRNRGRYEQYF.

V and J are TRBV7-8 and TRBJ2-5; TRBD1 matches 7 bases. Germline V gives CDR1 SGHVS, CDR2 FQNEAQ. The CDR3 extends over 14 amino acids. J was trimmed by 5 bases and V by 3 bases; bases with no gene match: 6. In DNA form, the CDR3 reads TGTGCCAGCAGCTTGCCAGGGGGAGTGGAGACCCAGTACTTC. As protein: CASSLPGGVETQYF.

A few counts support this clone. This chain links TRBV30 with TRBJ2-3, with TRBD1 identical over 8 bases. Trimming cost V 2 bases and J 3 bases; bases outside gene matches: 7. The CDR3 covers 15 residues. CDR1 and CDR2 from the germline V gene are GTSNPN and SVGIG (reference sequence). Here the CDR3 reads CAWSPGGAGTDTQYF. Here the CDR3 DNA reads TGTGCCTGGAGTCCAGGGGGCGCGGGGACAGATACGCAGTATTTT.

The chain recombines TRBV11-2 with TRBJ2-1; TRBD2 matches at 7 bases. V dropped 0 bases and J dropped 9; count of bases not matched to a gene: 14. Germline V CDR1 and CDR2: SGHAT, FQNNGV. CDR3 length: 17 amino acids. The CDR3 protein is CASSLEHGLVIMGEQFF. DNA of the CDR3: TGTGCCAGCAGCTTAGAACACGGACTAGTAATTATGGGTGAGCAGTTCTTC.